This is a list of T cell receptor beta chains from one sample in a study of blood T cell repertoires in COVID-19. Generated by immunoSEQ multiplex PCR, the TCRdb table keeps only in-frame clones and is missing some. This sample has 75,000 to 95,000 clones, with about 90% found just once. The specimen was peripheral blood. These receptor sequences come from a man aged 45-65 years with active COVID-19. CDR3s include the opening cysteine and the closing phenylalanine or tryptophan. A D gene is named only where the DNA matches it firmly. The listing skips clone size in some rows; elsewhere it reads once, few, many or a size class.

J gene: TRBJ2-1; CDR3 length: 11; D gene: .; clone size: .; V gene: TRBV30; CDR3 protein: CAWSAGDEQFF; CDR3 DNA: TGTGCCTGGAGTGCCGGGGATGAGCAGTTCTTC
J gene: TRBJ2-3; CDR3 length: 14; D gene: .; clone size: .; V gene: TRBV7-2; CDR3 protein: CASSLQRNTDTQYF; CDR3 DNA: TGTGCCAGCAGCTTACAGCGGAACACAGATACGCAGTATTTT
J gene: TRBJ1-4; CDR3 length: 14; D gene: TRBD1; clone size: once; V gene: TRBV28; CDR3 protein: CASSFSGQGEKLFF; CDR3 DNA: TGTGCCAGCAGTTTTTCGGGACAGGGGGAAAAACTGTTTTTT
J gene: TRBJ2-1; CDR3 length: 14; D gene: .; clone size: once; V gene: TRBV2; CDR3 protein: CASSLTRSGNEQFF; CDR3 DNA: TGTGCCAGCAGTTTAACTAGGAGCGGCAATGAGCAGTTCTTC
J gene: TRBJ2-7; CDR3 length: 15; D gene: TRBD2; clone size: .; V gene: TRBV7-2; CDR3 protein: CASSWASGGVYEQYF; CDR3 DNA: TGTGCCAGCAGCTGGGCTAGCGGGGGGGTGTACGAGCAGTACTTC
J gene: TRBJ1-1; CDR3 length: 14; D gene: .; clone size: .; V gene: TRBV6-5; CDR3 protein: CASSFTSSGTEAFF; CDR3 DNA: TGTGCCAGCAGTTTTACCTCGTCGGGCACTGAAGCTTTCTTT
J gene: TRBJ1-1; CDR3 length: 17; D gene: .; clone size: .; V gene: TRBV5-1; CDR3 protein: CASSPRGLSGGNTEAFF; CDR3 DNA: TGCGCCAGCAGCCCGCGGGGGCTGTCAGGTGGGAACACTGAAGCTTTCTTT
J gene: TRBJ1-4; CDR3 length: 13; D gene: .; clone size: .; V gene: TRBV28; CDR3 protein: CASSLTANEKLFF; CDR3 DNA: TGTGCCAGCAGTTTGACAGCAAATGAAAAACTGTTTTTT
J gene: TRBJ2-7; CDR3 length: 13; D gene: .; clone size: .; V gene: TRBV28; CDR3 protein: CASSSDSFYEQYF; CDR3 DNA: TGTGCCAGCAGCTCGGACAGCTTCTACGAGCAGTACTTC
J gene: TRBJ1-2; CDR3 length: 13; D gene: .; clone size: .; V gene: TRBV30; CDR3 protein: CAWMGKGRNGYTF; CDR3 DNA: TGTGCCTGGATGGGAAAGGGGAGGAATGGCTACACCTTC
J gene: TRBJ1-6; CDR3 length: 14; D gene: .; clone size: .; V gene: TRBV18; CDR3 protein: CASSPEGQGSPLHF; CDR3 DNA: TGTGCCAGCTCACCGGAGGGGCAAGGTTCACCCCTCCACTTT
J gene: TRBJ2-1; CDR3 length: 12; D gene: .; clone size: .; V gene: TRBV27; CDR3 protein: CASRPPGNEQFF; CDR3 DNA: TGTGCCAGCAGACCTCCGGGGAATGAGCAGTTCTTC
J gene: TRBJ2-5; CDR3 length: 13; D gene: TRBD2; clone size: .; V gene: TRBV5-6; CDR3 protein: CASSIGGQETQYF; CDR3 DNA: TGTGCCAGCAGCATCGGGGGGCAAGAGACCCAGTACTTC
J gene: TRBJ1-5; CDR3 length: 16; D gene: .; clone size: few; V gene: TRBV4-1; CDR3 protein: CASSQEEVPFGQPQHF; CDR3 DNA: TGCGCCAGCAGCCAAGAGGAGGTCCCGTTCGGGCAGCCCCAGCATTTT
J gene: TRBJ2-7; CDR3 length: 14; D gene: TRBD1; clone size: .; V gene: TRBV28; CDR3 protein: CASSQDRGRREQYF; CDR3 DNA: TGTGCCAGCAGCCAGGACAGGGGGCGCCGTGAGCAGTACTTC
J gene: TRBJ1-2; CDR3 length: 15; D gene: .; clone size: .; V gene: TRBV27; CDR3 protein: CASRPGTSFSNGYTF; CDR3 DNA: TGTGCCAGCAGGCCGGGTACATCTTTTTCCAATGGCTACACCTTC
J gene: TRBJ1-2; CDR3 length: 13; D gene: .; clone size: few; V gene: TRBV19; CDR3 protein: CASSIGTVPRYTF; CDR3 DNA: TGTGCCAGTAGTATAGGTACAGTCCCCCGCTACACCTTC
J gene: TRBJ1-5; CDR3 length: 12; D gene: .; clone size: .; V gene: TRBV19; CDR3 protein: CASSIMFQPQHF; CDR3 DNA: TGTGCCAGTAGTATTATGTTTCAGCCCCAGCATTTT
J gene: TRBJ2-1; CDR3 length: 16; D gene: TRBD2; clone size: .; V gene: TRBV11-1; CDR3 protein: CASSWGVAGAYNEQFF; CDR3 DNA: TGTGCCAGCAGCTGGGGGGTAGCGGGGGCATACAATGAGCAGTTCTTC
J gene: TRBJ2-7; CDR3 length: 14; D gene: .; clone size: .; V gene: TRBV27; CDR3 protein: CASSSTETTYEQYF; CDR3 DNA: TGTGCCAGCAGTTCCACTGAAACCACCTACGAGCAGTACTTC
J gene: TRBJ1-5; CDR3 length: 14; D gene: .; clone size: .; V gene: TRBV7-2; CDR3 protein: CASSLGGHSQPQHF; CDR3 DNA: TGTGCCAGCAGCTTGGGGGGTCACAGTCAGCCCCAGCATTTT
J gene: TRBJ2-7; CDR3 length: 14; D gene: TRBD1; clone size: .; V gene: TRBV3-1/TRBV3-2; CDR3 protein: CASGQGARTYEQYF; CDR3 DNA: TGTGCCAGCGGACAGGGGGCTAGGACCTACGAGCAGTACTTC
J gene: TRBJ2-7; CDR3 length: 14; D gene: TRBD1; clone size: .; V gene: TRBV19; CDR3 protein: CASKPGQGSYEQYF; CDR3 DNA: TGTGCCAGTAAACCGGGACAGGGTTCCTACGAGCAGTACTTC
J gene: TRBJ2-3; CDR3 length: 14; D gene: .; clone size: .; V gene: TRBV18; CDR3 protein: CASSPSHTVDTQYF; CDR3 DNA: TGTGCCAGCTCACCATCCCATACGGTAGATACGCAGTATTTT
J gene: TRBJ2-3; CDR3 length: 15; D gene: TRBD1; clone size: .; V gene: TRBV9; CDR3 protein: CASSGGQGTTDTQYF; CDR3 DNA: TGTGCCAGCAGCGGTGGACAGGGGACGACAGATACGCAGTATTTT
J gene: TRBJ1-4; CDR3 length: 17; D gene: TRBD1; clone size: .; V gene: TRBV7-9; CDR3 protein: CASSSGTASATNEKLFF; CDR3 DNA: TGTGCCAGCAGCTCGGGGACAGCGTCCGCAACTAATGAAAAACTGTTTTTT
J gene: TRBJ2-7; CDR3 length: 15; D gene: .; clone size: .; V gene: TRBV27; CDR3 protein: CASSLMSTETYEQYF; CDR3 DNA: TGTGCCAGCAGTCTTATGTCGACAGAGACCTACGAGCAGTACTTC
J gene: TRBJ2-5; CDR3 length: 12; D gene: .; clone size: .; V gene: TRBV12-3/TRBV12-4; CDR3 protein: CASSLGAKTQYF; CDR3 DNA: TGTGCCAGCAGTTTGGGCGCGAAGACCCAGTACTTC
J gene: TRBJ2-7; CDR3 length: 16; D gene: TRBD1; clone size: .; V gene: TRBV2; CDR3 protein: CASSEPARGLSYEQYF; CDR3 DNA: TGTGCCAGCAGTGAACCCGCCAGGGGGCTAAGCTACGAGCAGTACTTC
J gene: TRBJ1-1; CDR3 length: 18; D gene: TRBD1; clone size: .; V gene: TRBV3-1/TRBV3-2; CDR3 protein: CASSQALRQGKMNTEAFF; CDR3 DNA: TGTGCCAGCAGCCAAGCCTTGAGACAGGGAAAAATGAACACTGAAGCTTTCTTT
J gene: TRBJ1-6; CDR3 length: 17; D gene: .; clone size: .; V gene: TRBV11-2; CDR3 protein: CASSSRVAGRDNSPLHF; CDR3 DNA: TGTGCCAGCAGCTCCCGGGTCGCGGGTAGGGATAATTCACCCCTCCACTTT
J gene: TRBJ1-5; CDR3 length: 16; D gene: TRBD1; clone size: many; V gene: TRBV27; CDR3 protein: CASSPGQGYSNQPQHF; CDR3 DNA: TGTGCCAGCAGTCCCGGACAGGGCTATAGCAATCAGCCCCAGCATTTT
J gene: TRBJ2-7; CDR3 length: 16; D gene: TRBD1; clone size: few; V gene: TRBV28; CDR3 protein: CASSLLDRGRGYEQYF; CDR3 DNA: TGTGCCAGCAGTTTACTAGACAGGGGGCGAGGGTACGAGCAGTACTTC
J gene: TRBJ2-2; CDR3 length: 15; D gene: TRBD2; clone size: once; V gene: TRBV30; CDR3 protein: CAGGASGRVAGELFF; CDR3 DNA: TGTGCCGGTGGGGCTAGCGGGAGAGTCGCCGGGGAGCTGTTTTTT
J gene: TRBJ2-7; CDR3 length: 16; D gene: TRBD2; clone size: .; V gene: TRBV11-2; CDR3 protein: CASSLHSTSGSYEQYF; CDR3 DNA: TGTGCCAGCAGCTTACACTCAACTAGCGGGAGCTACGAGCAGTACTTC
J gene: TRBJ1-6; CDR3 length: 16; D gene: TRBD1; clone size: .; V gene: TRBV4-3; CDR3 protein: CASSLGTENYNSPLHF; CDR3 DNA: TGCGCCAGCAGCCTTGGGACAGAAAACTATAATTCACCCCTCCACTTT
J gene: TRBJ1-2; CDR3 length: 13; D gene: .; clone size: .; V gene: TRBV5-5; CDR3 protein: CASSLWAGDGYTF; CDR3 DNA: TGTGCCAGCAGCTTGTGGGCAGGGGATGGCTACACCTTC
J gene: TRBJ1-5; CDR3 length: 17; D gene: .; clone size: .; V gene: TRBV7-8; CDR3 protein: CASSLGEGSYSNQPQHF; CDR3 DNA: TGTGCCAGCAGCTTAGGGGAGGGCAGCTATAGCAATCAGCCCCAGCATTTT
J gene: TRBJ2-5; CDR3 length: 15; D gene: TRBD2; clone size: .; V gene: TRBV28; CDR3 protein: CASSFSSGGQETQYF; CDR3 DNA: TGTGCCAGCAGTTTTTCATCGGGAGGGCAAGAGACCCAGTACTTC
J gene: TRBJ2-3; CDR3 length: 19; D gene: TRBD2; clone size: .; V gene: TRBV19; CDR3 protein: CASSMSRTSGGGSTDTQYF; CDR3 DNA: TGTGCCAGTAGTATGTCTAGAACTAGCGGGGGAGGAAGCACAGATACGCAGTATTTT
J gene: TRBJ2-1; CDR3 length: 16; D gene: TRBD1; clone size: .; V gene: TRBV19; CDR3 protein: CASSPGTGQGHNEQFF; CDR3 DNA: TGTGCCAGTAGTCCCGGGACAGGACAGGGTCACAATGAGCAGTTCTTC
J gene: TRBJ2-1; CDR3 length: 16; D gene: TRBD2; clone size: .; V gene: TRBV6-5; CDR3 protein: CASSYSGAGGPNEQFF; CDR3 DNA: TGTGCCAGCAGTTACTCCGGAGCGGGGGGGCCGAATGAGCAGTTCTTC
J gene: TRBJ2-1; CDR3 length: 12; D gene: .; clone size: once; V gene: TRBV19; CDR3 protein: CASRGALNEQFF; CDR3 DNA: TGTGCCAGTCGGGGAGCCCTGAATGAGCAGTTCTTC
J gene: TRBJ1-4; CDR3 length: 13; D gene: .; clone size: .; V gene: TRBV5-4; CDR3 protein: CASSVSTDGKLFF; CDR3 DNA: TGTGCCAGCAGCGTTTCTACAGATGGGAAACTGTTTTTT
J gene: TRBJ2-1; CDR3 length: 16; D gene: TRBD2; clone size: .; V gene: TRBV7-2; CDR3 protein: CASSLDWTSGSNEQFF; CDR3 DNA: TGTGCCAGCAGCTTAGATTGGACTAGCGGATCCAATGAGCAGTTCTTC
J gene: TRBJ1-1; CDR3 length: 13; D gene: .; clone size: .; V gene: TRBV15; CDR3 protein: CATSSEGNTEAFF; CDR3 DNA: TGTGCCACCAGCAGCGAGGGGAACACTGAAGCTTTCTTT
J gene: TRBJ2-7; CDR3 length: 14; D gene: TRBD1; clone size: .; V gene: TRBV7-9; CDR3 protein: CASSLTGGAYEQYF; CDR3 DNA: TGTGCCAGCAGCCTGACAGGGGGTGCCTACGAGCAGTACTTC
J gene: TRBJ1-5; CDR3 length: 18; D gene: .; clone size: .; V gene: TRBV5-6; CDR3 protein: CASSHSWANGQGDQPQHF; CDR3 DNA: TGTGCCAGCAGCCATTCTTGGGCTAATGGGCAAGGGGATCAGCCCCAGCATTTT
J gene: TRBJ2-1; CDR3 length: 14; D gene: TRBD1; clone size: .; V gene: TRBV7-3; CDR3 protein: CASSLGQGGNEQFF; CDR3 DNA: TGTGCCAGCAGCTTGGGACAGGGTGGCAATGAGCAGTTCTTC
J gene: TRBJ2-1; CDR3 length: 15; D gene: TRBD2; clone size: once; V gene: TRBV5-6; CDR3 protein: CASSLGEGPYNEQFF; CDR3 DNA: TGTGCCAGCAGCTTGGGGGAGGGCCCTTACAATGAGCAGTTCTTC
J gene: TRBJ2-5; CDR3 length: 13; D gene: TRBD2; clone size: .; V gene: TRBV30; CDR3 protein: CAWRTSGQETQYF; CDR3 DNA: TGTGCCTGGAGGACTAGCGGTCAAGAGACCCAGTACTTC
J gene: TRBJ2-7; CDR3 length: 14; D gene: .; clone size: .; V gene: TRBV28; CDR3 protein: CASSLAGAPYEQYF; CDR3 DNA: TGTGCCAGCAGTTTAGCAGGGGCGCCGTACGAGCAGTACTTC
J gene: TRBJ1-1; CDR3 length: 12; D gene: .; clone size: .; V gene: TRBV19; CDR3 protein: CASRTLTGEAFF; CDR3 DNA: TGTGCCAGTAGGACTCTCACCGGGGAAGCTTTCTTT
J gene: TRBJ2-6; CDR3 length: 16; D gene: .; clone size: .; V gene: TRBV4-3; CDR3 protein: CASSQAASAGANVLTF; CDR3 DNA: TGCGCCAGCAGCCAAGCAGCGAGCGCCGGGGCCAACGTCCTGACTTTC